This TCR beta chain emerged from a study of long-term antiretroviral therapy in people with HIV. As regards this clone: Its antigen is not known.

Whole-study results and caveats: Diversity rose after ART but stayed below transplant donor controls.

The libraries were made with immunoSEQ v3.0 at survey level. Assay: immunoSEQ multiplex PCR; the TCRdb copy retains only in-frame clones and omits some. The table includes 20,000 or so clones, roughly 87% detected once. CDR3 length: 14 residues. CDR1 is ENHRY and CDR2 is SYGVKD in the germline V gene. The V end lost 8 bases, the J end lost 10 bases, and 21 bases lay between the germline ends. The rearrangement uses TRBV10-3 and TRBJ2-1; perhaps D is TRBD1 or TRBD2 (5 bases each). The receptor was derived from a man between 45 and 60 years old with HIV. Sample: unsorted PBMCs, taken 1.8 years before starting antiretroviral therapy. CDR3 sequence (DNA): TGTGCCATCCAGGCGTGGGACGACGTCTGGGAGCAGTTCTTC. Translating gives CAIQAWDDVWEQFF.